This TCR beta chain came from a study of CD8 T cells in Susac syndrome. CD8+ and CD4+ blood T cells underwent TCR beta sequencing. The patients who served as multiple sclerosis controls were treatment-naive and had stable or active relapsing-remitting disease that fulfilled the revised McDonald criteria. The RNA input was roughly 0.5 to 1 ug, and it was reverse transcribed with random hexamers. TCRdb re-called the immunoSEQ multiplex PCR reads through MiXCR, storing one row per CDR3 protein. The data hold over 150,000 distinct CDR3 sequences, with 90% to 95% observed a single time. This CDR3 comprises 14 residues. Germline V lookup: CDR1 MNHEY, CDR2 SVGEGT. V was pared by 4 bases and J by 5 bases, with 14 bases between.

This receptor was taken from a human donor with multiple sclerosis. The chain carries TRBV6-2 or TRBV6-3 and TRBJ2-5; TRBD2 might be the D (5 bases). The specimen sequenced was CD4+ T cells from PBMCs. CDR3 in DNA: TGTGCCAGCAGTTCGGCGAGGGTTATGGAGACCCAGTACTTC. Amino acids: CASSSARVMETQYF.